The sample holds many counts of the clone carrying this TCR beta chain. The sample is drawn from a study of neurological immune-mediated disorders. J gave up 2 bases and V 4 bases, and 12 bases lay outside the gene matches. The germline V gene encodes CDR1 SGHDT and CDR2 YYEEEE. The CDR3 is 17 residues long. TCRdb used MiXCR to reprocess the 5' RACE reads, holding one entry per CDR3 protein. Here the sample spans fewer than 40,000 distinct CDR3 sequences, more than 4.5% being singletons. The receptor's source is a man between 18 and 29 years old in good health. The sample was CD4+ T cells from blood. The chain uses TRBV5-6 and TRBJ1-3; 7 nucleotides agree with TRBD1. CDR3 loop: CASSLLTGAPPGNTIYF. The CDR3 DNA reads TGTGCCAGCAGCCTCCTTACAGGGGCCCCCCCTGGAAACACCATATATTTT.